This paragraph covers one T cell receptor (beta chain) sequence. Its antigen is not known. TCRdb keeps only in-frame clones here, not all; method: immunoSEQ multiplex PCR. Of about 68,000 clones listed, about 90% are singletons. These data belong to a study of OX40 agonist ivuxolimab in advanced cancers. Study-wide context: At 0.01 to 10 mg/kg, ivuxolimab was administered intravenously to patients every 2 weeks. Findings and caveats of the study: Both blood CD4+ and CD8+ T cells showed clonal growth by week 6 at 0.1 to 3.0 mg/kg. Nonresponders, in some cases, also had low normalized T-cell clonal expansion. Antigen specificity was not determined for the expanded peripheral T cells.

V was pared by 5 bases and J by 4 bases, with 12 bases between. This CDR3 has 15 residues. The germline V gene encodes CDR1 MDHEN and CDR2 SYDVKM. The chain has TRBV28 and TRBJ1-6, with a possible D match to TRBD1 (5 bases). This sample comprised CD4+ or CD8+ T cells sorted from blood, obtained in a trial of the OX40 agonist ivuxolimab. The sequence derives from an adult with an advanced solid tumor such as melanoma, head and neck, liver or kidney cancer. This CDR3 is CASSGRDLYNSPLHF. The CDR3 bases are TGTGCCAGCAGTGGACGGGACCTTTATAATTCACCCCTCCACTTT.